The 14 T cell receptor beta chains reported below all come from one sample, sequenced in a study of CD8 T cells in Susac syndrome. An amount of RNA that ranged from roughly 0.5 to 1 ug was reverse transcribed with random hexamers. TCRdb called the immunoSEQ multiplex PCR reads again in MiXCR, with one record for every CDR3 protein. The table records around 130,000 distinct CDR3 sequences, roughly 92% of them present only once. The sample consisted of CD4+ T cells from PBMCs. The receptor set was obtained from a human donor in good health.

The chain is built from TRBV30 and TRBJ2-5, with 11 bases lining up with TRBD2. V was clipped by 0 bases and J by 1 base; unmatched bases: 4. The CDR3 length is 16 residues. Per the germline V gene, CDR1 is GTSNPN and CDR2 is SVGIG (reference sequence). The CDR3 loop is CAWSVQGLAGQETQYF. CDR3 bases: TGTGCCTGGAGTGTACAAGGACTAGCGGGCCAAGAGACCCAGTACTTC.

The chain couples TRBV7-9 to TRBJ2-7, with a possible D match to TRBD1 (6 bases). Germline V CDR1 and CDR2: SEHNR, FQNEAQ (reference sequence). Trimming took off 3 bases at V and 6 bases at J, with 12 bases between the two ends. This CDR3 region has 13 residues. The DNA for the CDR3 is TGTGCCAGCAGCTTCACAGGGTATGGCGAGCAGTACTTC. This translates into CASSFTGYGEQYF.

CDR3 loop: CASNQGYEQYF. CDR3 in DNA: TGTGCCAGCAATCAGGGGTACGAGCAGTACTTC. The chain is built from TRBV28 and TRBJ2-7; maybe TRBD1 (6 bases). V dropped 7 bases and J dropped 4 bases, with 8 bases sitting between them. Per germline, CDR1 MDHEN and CDR2 SYDVKM. The CDR3 length is 11 residues.

The chain links TRBV5-1 to TRBJ1-2, with 8 positions matching TRBD1. CDR1 is SGHRS and CDR2 is YFSETQ in the germline V gene. This CDR3 is 13 amino acids long. With 0 bases clipped from V and 6 bases from J, the junction kept 1 base outside the gene matches. In DNA, the CDR3 is TGCGCCAGCAGCTTGGACAGGGGGAATGGCTACACCTTC. Its translation is CASSLDRGNGYTF.

The CDR3 DNA reads TGTGCCAGCAGCTTATCGGGGCCCCAAGAGACCCAGTACTTC. Its protein is CASSLSGPQETQYF. V gene TRBV7-2 combines with J gene TRBJ2-5; D is perhaps TRBD1 or TRBD2 (5 bases each). Deletions cut 2 bases from V and 1 base from J, with 8 bases between. The CDR3 runs to 14 residues. The germline V gene has CDR1 SGHTA and CDR2 FQGNSA.

V gene TRBV3-1 combines with J gene TRBJ2-7; 11 positions agree with TRBD2. The length of the CDR3 is 15 residues. Germline CDR1 LGHDT, CDR2 YNNKEL (reference sequence). Unmatched junction bases numbered 3, after V lost 1 base and J lost 4 bases. CDR3 nucleotides: TGTGCCAGCAGCCAAGTAGCGGGAGGGCCGTACGAGCAGTACTTC. This translates into CASSQVAGGPYEQYF.

This clonotype has a single count. The chain joins TRBV3-1 to TRBJ2-5; the D gene is possibly TRBD1 (6 bases). V lost 3 bases to trimming and J lost 5 bases, with 10 bases between them. CDR1 and CDR2 from the germline V gene are LGHDT and YNNKEL (reference sequence). This CDR3 region has 13 residues. The CDR3 region has the DNA TGTGCCAGCAGCCAGGGGGCGAGTGAGACCCAGTACTTC. As protein: CASSQGASETQYF.

This chain links TRBV11-1 with TRBJ1-1; no clear D gene. The germline gives CDR1 SGHAT, CDR2 FQDESV (reference sequence). The V and J ends lost 6 bases and 1 base respectively, with 9 bases between them. The CDR3 length is 13 residues. The CDR3 here is CASSSTRNTEAFF. CDR3 coding DNA: TGTGCCAGCAGTTCGACAAGGAACACTGAAGCTTTCTTT.

The chain uses TRBV6-5 and TRBJ2-5, with a weak D call TRBD2 (5 bases). The CDR3 extends over 15 amino acids. Trimming took 0 bases from V and 4 from J, leaving 12 bases between them. CDR1 MNHEY and CDR2 SVGAGI come from the germline V gene. CDR3: CASSYSGFGGETQYF. The CDR3 DNA is TGTGCCAGCAGTTACTCGGGATTCGGAGGAGAGACCCAGTACTTC.

V is TRBV4-2 and J is TRBJ2-5, with 10 bases matching TRBD1. This CDR3 contains 16 residues. Trimming cost V 0 bases and J 5 bases; bases outside gene matches: 6. The germline gives CDR1 LGHNA, CDR2 YNFKEQ. CDR3 residues: CASSQDPQDRGETQYF. In nucleotides, the CDR3 is TGTGCCAGCAGCCAAGATCCCCAGGACAGGGGGGAGACCCAGTACTTC.

The chain links TRBV2 to TRBJ2-5; the D gene is possibly TRBD1 (5 bases). The V end lost 3 bases, the J end lost 5 bases, and 10 bases lay between the germline ends. Germline-derived CDR1 and CDR2 are SNHLY and FYNNEI. The CDR3 extends over 13 amino acids. CDR3: CASSDQGEETQYF. CDR3 bases: TGTGCCAGCAGTGATCAGGGTGAGGAGACCCAGTACTTC.

The CDR3 DNA sequence: TGCAGTGCTAGAGATCCGAGCGGGAGTGACTACGAGCAGTACTTC. Amino acids: CSARDPSGSDYEQYF. The chain uses TRBV20-1 and TRBJ2-7, with TRBD2 matching 8 bases. This CDR3 has 15 amino acids. From germline, CDR1 is DFQATT and CDR2 SNEGSKA (reference sequence). V lost 0 bases and J lost 3; bases outside the gene matches: 7.

In the case of this clonotype: Relative to the germline gene, one junction end is altered; a read error may explain this. The chain employs TRBV7-7 and TRBJ2-5; the D gene is possibly TRBD1 (5 bases). Per germline, CDR1 SSHAT and CDR2 FNYEAQ (reference sequence). The CDR3 totals 13 residues. CDR3 sequence reads: CASSPDQGKTQYF. Here the CDR3 DNA reads TGTGCTAGCAGCCCGGACCAGGGAAAGACCCAGTACTTC.

The chain links TRBV5-4 to TRBJ2-3; TRBD1 matches at 10 bases. This CDR3 is built from 13 residues. CDR1 and CDR2 (germline): SGHNT, YYREEE (reference sequence). V was clipped by 5 bases and J by 4 bases; unmatched bases: 1. The CDR3 DNA sequence: TGTGCCAGCAGGACAGGGGGCGCAGATACGCAGTATTTT. Protein product: CASRTGGADTQYF. The whole variable domain, remainder taken from reference TRBV5-4 and TRBJ2-3, is ETGVTQSPTHLIKTRGQQVTLRCSSQSGHNTVSWYQQALGQGPQFIFQYYREEENGRGNFPPRFSGLQFPNYSSELNVNALELDDSALYLCASRTGGADTQYFGPGTRLTVL.